The 20 T cell receptor beta chains reported below all come from one sample, sequenced in a study of cytomegalovirus exposure and HLA in healthy donors. Sequencing used immunoSEQ multiplex PCR; TCRdb keeps in-frame clones, though not all of them. Here the sample spans 250,000 to 300,000 clones, around 85% being singletons. Specimen: PBMCs. Source of these receptors: a woman aged 18-29 years in good health and CMV-seronegative.

This chain links TRBV7-9 with TRBJ2-3; D is ambiguous. The CDR3 has 13 residues. Germline loops: CDR1 SEHNR, CDR2 FQNEAQ (reference sequence). The V end lost 1 base, the J end lost 4 bases, and 6 bases lay between the germline ends. The CDR3, as DNA: TGTGCCAGCAGCTTAGGTCAGGCAGATACGCAGTATTTT. It codes for CASSLGQADTQYF.

With regard to this clone: One end of the junction is discordant with germline, which a read error may explain. This chain joins TRBV11-2 and TRBJ2-7, with 11 nucleotides matching TRBD1. The CDR3 has 11 residues. CDR1 is SGHAT, CDR2 FQNNGV, per germline. The CDR3 loop is CASSAKRDRGF. The CDR3 region has the DNA TGTGCCAGCAGCGCCAAACGGGACAGGGGGTTC.

This chain uses TRBV9 with TRBJ1-5; maybe TRBD1 (5 bases). The germline V gene encodes CDR1 SGDLS and CDR2 YYNGEE. The V end was cut by 3 bases, the J end by 2 bases, with 9 bases between. The CDR3 has 14 residues. Here the CDR3 reads CASSAGDGNQPQHF. CDR3 coding DNA: TGTGCCAGCAGCGCGGGGGACGGCAATCAGCCCCAGCATTTT.

This chain connects TRBV4-3 to TRBJ1-6; 7 nucleotides line up with TRBD1. The CDR3 is 17 amino acids. The germline V gene encodes CDR1 LGHNA and CDR2 YSLEER. With V trimmed by 0 bases and J by 7 bases, 9 bases remained unmatched. CDR3 bases: TGCGCCAGCAGCCAAGATGGAAAACAGGGGAACAATTCACCCCTCCACTTT. Protein: CASSQDGKQGNNSPLHF.

The gene calls are TRBV18 and TRBJ1-2, with TRBD1 as a possible D gene (5 bases). The germline V gene encodes CDR1 KGHSH and CDR2 LQKENI. CDR3 size: 16 residues. Deletions cut 3 bases from V and 12 bases from J, with 26 bases between. The CDR3 is CASSPGGSASEPGHTF. The CDR3 DNA sequence: TGTGCCAGCTCACCCGGTGGCAGTGCTAGCGAGCCAGGGCACACCTTC.

The chain recombines TRBV19 with TRBJ2-7, with 9 bases fitting TRBD1. The V gene's germline CDR1 is LNHDA and CDR2 SQIVND (reference sequence). V shed 6 bases, J shed 2 bases, and the junction held 5 bases outside the gene matches. CDR3 length equals 14 residues. The DNA of the CDR3 is TGTGCCAGTAGCGGGACAGGGATTACCTACGAGCAGTACTTC. As protein: CASSGTGITYEQYF.

This clone was observed a single time. V usage is TRBV11-2 and J usage is TRBJ2-1, with 14 nucleotides matching TRBD2. This CDR3 has 15 amino acids. Germline V gene data show CDR1 as SGHAT and CDR2 as FQNNGV. V lost 6 bases and J lost 8; bases outside the gene matches: 6. CDR3 loop: CASSSGTSGSHEQFF. The CDR3 nucleotides read TGTGCCAGCAGTTCCGGGACTAGCGGGAGCCATGAGCAGTTCTTC.

This sequence joins TRBV6-1 and TRBJ1-3, with D uncertain. Per germline, CDR1 MNHNS and CDR2 SASEGT. V was trimmed by 0 bases and J by 0 bases, leaving 9 bases between them. This CDR3 spans 16 amino acids. DNA for the CDR3: TGTGCCAGCAGTGAAGCGGGCTACTTCTCTGGAAACACCATATATTTT. It translates to CASSEAGYFSGNTIYF.

This chain connects TRBV7-9 to TRBJ1-6, with 7 bases matching TRBD1. V lost 8 bases and J lost 8; bases outside the gene matches: 3. Germline CDR1 and CDR2: SEHNR and FQNEAQ (reference sequence). This CDR3 region has 12 residues. CDR3 nucleotide sequence: TGTGCCAGCCAGGGGGACCATTCACCCCTCCACTTT. This encodes CASQGDHSPLHF.

The V and J genes are TRBV5-1 and TRBJ2-4; D possibly corresponds to TRBD1 (6 bases). Between the trimmed V and J ends, which lost 3 bases and 6 bases, there was a span of 22 bases. Germline loops: CDR1 SGHRS, CDR2 YFSETQ. The CDR3 has 17 residues. As DNA, the CDR3 is TGCGCCAGCAGCTCAACAAGATCTCAGGGGATGGGAAACATTCAGTACTTC. Amino acids: CASSSTRSQGMGNIQYF. The full variable domain, with the rest looked up from reference TRBV5-1 and TRBJ2-4, is KAGVTQTPRYLIKTRGQQVTLSCSPISGHRSVSWYQQTPGQGLQFLFEYFSETQRNKGNFPGRFSGRQFSNSRSEMNVSTLELGDSALYLCASSSTRSQGMGNIQYFGAGTRLSVL.

The chain couples TRBV29-1 to TRBJ2-2, with D uncertain. The CDR3 covers 13 residues. V was shortened by 2 bases and J by 2 bases, with 6 bases between the two germline ends. Looked up from germline, CDR1 is SQVTM and CDR2 is ANQGSEA. The CDR3 loop is CSVERVNTGELFF. The CDR3 bases are TGCAGCGTTGAACGCGTTAACACCGGGGAGCTGTTTTTT.

The chain employs TRBV5-6 and TRBJ2-5; a possible D gene is TRBD2 (5 bases). This CDR3 is 12 amino acids long. The germline CDR1 and CDR2 sequences are SGHDT and YYEEEE. Between the trimmed V and J ends, which lost 3 bases and 5 bases, there was a span of 8 bases. The CDR3 spells CASSWGDETQYF. In nucleotides, the CDR3 is TGTGCCAGCAGCTGGGGAGACGAGACCCAGTACTTC.

This clone has only a few counts. The chain has TRBV6-1 and TRBJ1-3, with D possibly being TRBD1 (5 bases). CDR3 length: 13 residues. V lost 3 bases and J lost 2, with 5 bases in between. In germline, CDR1 is MNHNS, CDR2 SASEGT. The CDR3 DNA sequence: TGTGCCAGCAGTGACAGGGCTGGAAACACCATATATTTT. This sequence encodes CASSDRAGNTIYF.

This clone was counted a single time. V and J are TRBV14 and TRBJ2-5; 8 bases are shared with TRBD1. J was trimmed by 5 bases and V by 5 bases; bases with no gene match: 10. Germline loops: CDR1 SGHDN, CDR2 FVKESK. The CDR3 is 15 residues long. The CDR3 region is CASSWADREKETQYF. CDR3 bases: TGTGCCAGCAGCTGGGCGGACAGGGAAAAGGAGACCCAGTACTTC. Full variable domain (remainder filled in from reference TRBV14 and TRBJ2-5): EAGVTQFPSHSVIEKGQTVTLRCDPISGHDNLYWYRRVMGKEIKFLLHFVKESKQDESGMPNNRFLAERTGGTYSTLKVQPAELEDSGVYFCASSWADREKETQYFGPGTRLLVL.

The V and J genes are TRBV5-1 and TRBJ1-3, with 7 bases fitting TRBD1. This CDR3 region has 14 residues. Germline values: CDR1 SGHRS, CDR2 YFSETQ. V was pared by 0 bases and J by 7 bases, with 4 bases of the junction left unmatched. The CDR3 bases are TGCGCCAGCAGCTTGGGAGACAGGGAGAACACCATATATTTT. Translated, it gives CASSLGDRENTIYF.

This chain links TRBV18 with TRBJ2-7; TRBD1 is a possible D gene (6 bases). Looked up from germline, CDR1 is KGHSH and CDR2 is LQKENI. This CDR3 spans 17 amino acids. V gave up 5 bases and J gave up 0 bases, with 20 bases separating them. As DNA, the CDR3 is TGTGCCAGCTCAACGAACCCGACAGGTTTCTACTCCTACGAGCAGTACTTC. Its protein is CASSTNPTGFYSYEQYF. The full variable domain, its missing parts supplied by reference TRBV18 and TRBJ2-7, is NAGVMQNPRHLVRRRGQEARLRCSPMKGHSHVYWYRQLPEEGLKFMVYLQKENIIDESGMPKERFSAEFPKEGPSILRIQQVVRGDSAAYFCASSTNPTGFYSYEQYFGPGTRLTVT.

CDR3 DNA: TGTGCCATCAGTGGGCAGGGGGGCTCGAAGACCCAGTACTTC. Its protein is CAISGQGGSKTQYF. The rearrangement joins TRBV10-3 to TRBJ2-5; perhaps TRBD1 as D (7 bases). The CDR3 contains 14 residues. CDR1 is ENHRY, CDR2 SYGVKD, per germline. The ends were cut back, 4 bases at V and 6 bases at J, with 15 bases in the middle.

The chain couples TRBV6-4 to TRBJ1-1; 12 positions agree with TRBD1. The germline V gene has CDR1 MRHNA and CDR2 SNTAGT. This CDR3 is built from 16 residues. V dropped 4 bases and J dropped 4; count of bases not matched to a gene: 7. CDR3 in DNA: TGTGCCAGCAGTGTTGGGACAGGGGGCCGGGGCACTGAAGCTTTCTTT. Its protein product is CASSVGTGGRGTEAFF.

This clone came up once. This rearrangement joins TRBV30 to TRBJ2-3; 9 positions match TRBD1. Germline CDR1 and CDR2: GTSNPN and SVGIG (reference sequence). Trimming cost V 7 bases and J 2 bases; bases outside gene matches: 10. The CDR3 loop spans 15 amino acids. The CDR3 here is CAFAGTGSFTDTQYF. DNA of the CDR3: TGTGCCTTCGCGGGGACAGGGAGTTTCACAGATACGCAGTATTTT.

The chain couples TRBV25-1 to TRBJ1-2, with 8 bases aligning to TRBD1. V dropped 5 bases and J dropped 2; count of bases not matched to a gene: 13. The CDR3 has 17 amino acids. CDR1 MGHDK and CDR2 SYGVNS come from the germline V gene. The CDR3 DNA follows: TGTGCCAGCAGTCCCGGGACAGGAAGCCCTGGGAACTATGGCTACACCTTC. This gives the protein CASSPGTGSPGNYGYTF.